This T cell receptor (beta chain) derives from a study of T-cell memory formation after mild COVID-19. Study conclusions and caveats: The main location of contracting CD4+ clones was CM and EM, and that of contracting CD8+ clones was EMRA.

With respect to this clonotype: Its matching antigen is unknown.

Constant-segment primers served in 5'RACE that generated TCR alpha and TCR beta cDNA libraries bearing sample barcodes and UMIs. TCRdb reanalysed the 5' RACE reads using MiXCR and keeps one entry per CDR3 protein. The sample lists around 510,000 distinct CDR3 sequences, 20% to 25% seen once, with roughly 8.3% in the top ten. The receptor's source is an adult woman who had mild COVID-19 (a few samples of this study predate the infection). Cell type and time point are not known. What was sequenced was PBMCs or a T cell subset sorted from them (not recorded which).

CDR3 coding DNA: TGTGCCAGCAGCTTAGGTGGGGACAGGTACCATACGCAGTATTTT. This translates into CASSLGGDRYHTQYF. The chain combines TRBV7-9 with TRBJ2-3; 8 bases match TRBD1. Losses at the gene ends were 1 base for V and 7 bases for J; bases not matched to a gene: 7. Per the germline V gene, CDR1 is SEHNR and CDR2 is FQNEAQ (reference sequence). The CDR3 length is 15 residues.